The 9 T cell receptor beta chains listed next were all sequenced from one sample in a study of neoadjuvant nivolumab and ipilimumab in lung cancer. Sequencing used immunoSEQ multiplex PCR; TCRdb keeps in-frame clones, though not all of them. The data show about 26,000 clones, 82% seen once. The source material was tumor tissue, sampled after neoadjuvant nivolumab, alone or with ipilimumab, at or shortly before surgery. The receptor source for this set is an adult with non-small cell lung cancer.

J is TRBJ1-1 and V is TRBV27; 7 positions agree with TRBD1. J was trimmed by 0 bases and V by 6 bases; bases with no gene match: 4. CDR3 size: 14 residues. Germline V CDR1 and CDR2: MNHEY, SMNVEV (reference sequence). Here the CDR3 reads CASRTQGMNTEAFF. CDR3 nucleotides: TGTGCCAGCAGGACACAGGGGATGAACACTGAAGCTTTCTTT.

The V gene is TRBV5-1, the J gene TRBJ2-7; no definite D call. The CDR3 covers 11 residues. Trimming removed 4 bases from V and 6 bases from J, with 8 bases in between. The germline V gene has CDR1 SGHRS and CDR2 YFSETQ. CDR3 in amino acids: CASSLLGEQYF. CDR3 nucleotides: TGCGCCAGCAGCCTGCTTGGCGAGCAGTACTTC.

V usage is TRBV30 and J usage is TRBJ2-1; possible D gene TRBD2, 6 bases. The CDR3 covers 12 residues. In germline, CDR1 is GTSNPN, CDR2 SVGIG (reference sequence). V was shortened by 0 bases and J by 8 bases, with 8 bases between the two germline ends. CDR3 amino acids: CAWSVQRDEQFF. The CDR3 nucleotides are TGTGCCTGGAGTGTACAGCGGGATGAGCAGTTCTTC.

The chain recombines TRBV11-2 with TRBJ1-2, with 7 bases matching TRBD1. The germline CDR1 and CDR2 sequences are SGHAT and FQNNGV. With V trimmed by 5 bases and J by 3 bases, 3 bases remained unmatched. The CDR3 totals 13 residues. CDR3 loop: CASSLTGDYGYTF. CDR3 nucleotides: TGTGCCAGCAGCCTCACAGGGGACTATGGCTACACCTTC.

This clone was detected once. V is TRBV7-9 and J is TRBJ2-1; D remains unclear. Trimming cost V 3 bases and J 8 bases, with 17 bases left between them. Per germline, CDR1 SEHNR and CDR2 FQNEAQ (reference sequence). CDR3 length: 15 residues. The CDR3 here is CASSFLPRFGDEQFF. In DNA, the CDR3 is TGTGCCAGCAGCTTTCTTCCGCGGTTTGGGGATGAGCAGTTCTTC.

The rearrangement uses TRBV18 and TRBJ2-5, with D perhaps assigned TRBD1 or TRBD2 (5 bases each). V was cut by 1 base and J by 3 bases, with 15 bases left in between. CDR3 length equals 16 residues. Germline CDR1 KGHSH, CDR2 LQKENI. CDR3 region: CASSPQRGGLKETQYF. The CDR3 DNA is TGTGCCAGCTCACCACAACGGGGCGGGCTAAAAGAGACCCAGTACTTC. The full variable domain, in which reference TRBV18 and TRBJ2-5 provide the parts outside the CDR3, is NAGVMQNPRHLVRRRGQEARLRCSPMKGHSHVYWYRQLPEEGLKFMVYLQKENIIDESGMPKERFSAEFPKEGPSILRIQQVVRGDSAAYFCASSPQRGGLKETQYFGPGTRLLVL.

This clone was found a few times. The chain couples TRBV27 to TRBJ2-1; TRBD2 matches at 11 bases. CDR1 is MNHEY and CDR2 is SMNVEV in the germline V gene (reference sequence). The CDR3 extends over 14 amino acids. Trimming cost V 3 bases and J 6 bases; bases outside gene matches: 1. This CDR3 is CASSFGTSGNEQFF. DNA for the CDR3: TGTGCCAGCAGTTTCGGGACTAGCGGCAATGAGCAGTTCTTC.

The rearrangement uses TRBV14 and TRBJ2-3, with 7 nucleotides matching TRBD2. This CDR3 contains 16 residues. The ends lost 1 base at V and 0 bases at J; junction bases unmatched: 4. Germline CDR1 is SGHDN and CDR2 is FVKESK. As DNA, the CDR3 is TGTGCCAGCAGCCAAGGGGCGGGAGTGAGCACAGATACGCAGTATTTT. Encoded protein: CASSQGAGVSTDTQYF.

V usage is TRBV11-3 and J usage is TRBJ2-5; 12 nucleotides agree with TRBD2. This CDR3 has 20 amino acids. Germline values: CDR1 SGHNT, CDR2 YENEEA. The V gene end was trimmed by 5 bases and the J gene end by 2 bases; junction bases not matched to a gene: 18. The CDR3: CASSQGRLAGGNMGQETQYF. CDR3 sequence (DNA): TGTGCCAGCAGCCAGGGACGGCTAGCGGGAGGGAATATGGGACAAGAGACCCAGTACTTC.